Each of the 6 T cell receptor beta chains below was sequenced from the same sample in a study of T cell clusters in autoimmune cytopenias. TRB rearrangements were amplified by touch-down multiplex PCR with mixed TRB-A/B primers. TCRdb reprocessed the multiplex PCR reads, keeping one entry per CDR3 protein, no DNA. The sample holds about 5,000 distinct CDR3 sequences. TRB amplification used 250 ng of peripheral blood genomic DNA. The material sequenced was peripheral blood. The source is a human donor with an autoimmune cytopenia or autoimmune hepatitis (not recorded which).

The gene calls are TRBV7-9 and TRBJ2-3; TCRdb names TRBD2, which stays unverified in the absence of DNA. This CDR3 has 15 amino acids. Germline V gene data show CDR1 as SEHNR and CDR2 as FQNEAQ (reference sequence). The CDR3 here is CASSHWTSGTDTQYF.

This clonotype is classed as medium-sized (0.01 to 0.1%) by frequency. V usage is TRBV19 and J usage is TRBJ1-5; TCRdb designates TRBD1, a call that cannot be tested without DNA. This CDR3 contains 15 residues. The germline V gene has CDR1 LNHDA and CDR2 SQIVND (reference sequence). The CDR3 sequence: CASTQGQALGQPQHF.

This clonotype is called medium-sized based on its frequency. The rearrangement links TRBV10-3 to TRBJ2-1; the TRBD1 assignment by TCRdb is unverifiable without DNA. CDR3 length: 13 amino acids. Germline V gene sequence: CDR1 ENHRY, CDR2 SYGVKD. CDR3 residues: CAISQTGANEQFF.

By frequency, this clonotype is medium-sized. The CDR3 spells CATSTGGNAVRNEGKLFF. This chain connects TRBV15 to TRBJ1-4; the TCRdb D gene call, TRBD1, has no DNA to confirm it. Germline V gene sequence: CDR1 LNHNV, CDR2 YYDKDF (reference sequence). This CDR3 contains 18 residues. The full variable domain, in which reference TRBV15 and TRBJ1-4 provide the parts outside the CDR3, is DAMVIQNPRYQVTQFGKPVTLSCSQTLNHNVMYWYQQKSSQAPKLLFHYYDKDFNNEADTPDNFQSRRPNTSFCFLDIRSPGLGDTAMYLCATSTGGNAVRNEGKLFFGSGTQLSVL.

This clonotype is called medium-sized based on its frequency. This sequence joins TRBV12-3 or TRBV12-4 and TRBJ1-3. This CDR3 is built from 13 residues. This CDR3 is CASSYRLMNTIYF.

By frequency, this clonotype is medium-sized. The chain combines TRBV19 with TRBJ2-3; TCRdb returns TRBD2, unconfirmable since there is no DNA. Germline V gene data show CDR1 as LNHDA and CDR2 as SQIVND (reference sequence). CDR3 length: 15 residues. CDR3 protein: CASSSHSGVTDTQYF.